This T cell receptor beta chain was identified in a study of radiation and T cells in renal cell carcinoma (dated by TCRdb to the early 2020s). Study-level background: TCR beta sequencing covered around 50 samples in total, comprising approximately 26 tumors and about 27 peripheral blood samples. The final blood draw took place at 4 weeks after radiation, the same time as nephrectomy. In the approximately 53 samples combined, 4,016,671 unique CDR3 nucleotide sequences were found, encoding 3,000,000 or so unique CDR3 amino acid sequences. Summary of the overall study and its limitations: Tracking of blood repertoire dynamics stopped at three to four weeks after treatment, with no follow-up past that point. No pretreatment tumor biopsies were available, so the baseline intratumoral presence of clonotypes could not be determined. In blood, the top tumor clonotypes increased between baseline and 2 weeks post-radiation and then shrank by 4 weeks, which suggests that tumor-resident clones expanded only transiently. With a single-armed trial design, the study had no way to address how radiation dose or scheduling affects the TCR repertoire.

This clone was counted a single time. The target of this receptor is not known. The input lacks base qualities; no much larger clone sits a single base away. Interpreted using the paper, the time point label stands for: blood 4 weeks post-SBRT, at nephrectomy. Taken with the paper, the label for treatment or condition translates to: 15 Gy SBRT to primary tumor, nephrectomy 4 weeks later. The samples were drawn from a clinical trial, where primary renal cell carcinomas were treated with 15 Gy of stereotactic body radiation therapy and then removed by nephrectomy 4 weeks afterward. To follow tumor-enriched clonotypes, serial peripheral blood was collected from radiation-treated patients at baseline and at 2 weeks and 4 weeks after SBRT. Every patient had renal cell carcinoma of clear cell pathology. The QIAamp DNA Blood Mini Kit (Qiagen) was used to prepare genomic DNA for TCR sequencing. The analyses included just those samples that passed every quality control check.

Sequences MNHNS (CDR1) and SASEGT (CDR2) are obtained from the germline V gene. The CDR3 holds 11 amino acids from the cysteine to the phenylalanine. Only the CDR3 region is kept as DNA, spanning 33 bases read in frame from base 1. V has 8 bases trimmed and J has 4 bases trimmed; junction bases matching no gene number 1. TCR beta libraries were generated from genomic DNA with the immunoSEQ kit, following the manufacturer's recommendations. To prepare libraries, a first multiplex PCR with proprietary primers was run, followed by a second PCR that added unique barcodes, and a bead cleanup was done after each round. Each sample batch included a kit-provided positive control reaction and a negative control reaction. The final libraries underwent checking on an Agilent 4200 TapeStation D1000 ScreenTape, volumetric pooling, and quantification by qPCR. Sequencing was performed on an Illumina NextSeq500 with a MidOutput 150-cycle cartridge, and 156 Read1 and 15 Index1 cycles were run with kit custom primers. The pooled library was loaded at roughly 0.93 pM, with an approximately 21% PhiX control spiked in. In the original analysis: Vendor-processed data were analyzed in R, and a clonotype was defined as all T cells sharing the same CDR3 nucleotide sequence. In the clone abundance analyses, frequencies in each sample were normalized to that sample's 10,000 most abundant clones. Public T cell clones, averaging fewer than five per sample, were removed before analysis. Tumor-enriched clonotypes and baseline blood-enriched clonotypes were defined as those with an abundance difference of at least 32-fold between compartments. Clonotypes expanded or contracted between blood time points were identified with a beta-binomial differential abundance model. Tumor-blood repertoire similarity was measured with the Baroni-Urbani and Buser coefficient, and group comparisons used two-tailed Wilcoxon tests in R. What TCRdb holds here is the immuneACCESS table cut down to in-frame rearrangements. Part of the clones is not present; checked against another copy, under half of the missing clones reflect an unresolved V gene, and the others are unexplained. The V and J calls and clone size come from that table; D and trimming were worked out from the DNA. This sample has 120,000 to 150,000 clones in its table, and 86% of those were observed once. Of the sample, around 17% is held by the ten largest clones.

The input for sequencing was blood, taken from a patient whose treatment included radiotherapy and nephrectomy. The V gene is TRBV6-1 and the J gene is TRBJ1-2, and 7 bases in between align with TRBD1. The receptor was isolated from a woman aged 45-59 years with renal cell carcinoma. The CDR3 region: CASGDSYGYTF. The sequenced DNA: TGTGCCAGCGGGGACAGCTATGGCTACACCTTC.